A single sample gave rise to the 18 T cell receptor beta chains below, sequenced in a study of T cell responses to AZD1222 COVID-19 vaccine. Method: immunoSEQ multiplex PCR; TCRdb's copy keeps in-frame clones and lacks some. The sample contains roughly 140,000 clones, just under 95% of which appear only once. This specimen consisted of peripheral blood, obtained on day 0 of AZD1222 vaccination. All receptors derive from an adult in good health.

The genes are TRBV5-1 and TRBJ2-7, with 9 bases that match TRBD2. Trimming at V came to 4 bases and at J to 4 bases, leaving 6 bases not matched to a gene. The CDR3 is 14 residues long. Germline V CDR1 and CDR2: SGHRS, YFSETQ. Here the CDR3 reads CASSTSGSMYEQYF. The CDR3 bases are TGCGCCAGCAGCACTAGCGGGTCGATGTACGAGCAGTACTTC.

This chain links TRBV2 with TRBJ1-1; D is ambiguous. Germline V gene lookup returns CDR1 SNHLY and CDR2 FYNNEI. The length of the CDR3 is 12 residues. The V gene lost 5 bases and the J gene lost 6 bases, with 10 bases spanning the gap. The CDR3 DNA reads TGTGCCAGCAGTTCGGACGTACCTGAAGCTTTCTTT. Translation: CASSSDVPEAFF.

The chain joins TRBV15 to TRBJ1-2; TRBD1 agrees at 10 bases. Germline V gene data show CDR1 as LNHNV and CDR2 as YYDKDF (reference sequence). V trimming: 1 base; J trimming: 4 bases; junction bases outside the gene matches: 3. The CDR3 spans 15 residues. CDR3 in DNA: TGTGCCACCAGCAGAGGACAGGGGGCCAGCTATGGCTACACCTTC. This gives the protein CATSRGQGASYGYTF. The full variable domain, its missing parts supplied by reference TRBV15 and TRBJ1-2, is DAMVIQNPRYQVTQFGKPVTLSCSQTLNHNVMYWYQQKSSQAPKLLFHYYDKDFNNEADTPDNFQSRRPNTSFCFLDIRSPGLGDTAMYLCATSRGQGASYGYTFGSGTRLTVV.

The V call is TRBV9, the J call TRBJ2-7; 8 bases agree with TRBD1. V dropped 3 bases and J dropped 2; count of bases not matched to a gene: 4. The CDR3 covers 14 residues. CDR1 and CDR2 (germline): SGDLS, YYNGEE. Written as DNA, the CDR3 is TGTGCCAGCAGCGCGGGACAGGCCCCCTACGAGCAGTACTTC. Its protein product is CASSAGQAPYEQYF.

This chain links TRBV5-1 with TRBJ1-2; weak D call: TRBD1 (5 bases). Trimming cost V 2 bases and J 2 bases, with 10 bases left between them. The CDR3 length is 14 residues. Germline CDR1 and CDR2: SGHRS and YFSETQ. For the CDR3, the DNA is TGCGCCAGCAGCTTAATGACAGACAACTATGGCTACACCTTC. It encodes CASSLMTDNYGYTF.

The V gene is TRBV4-1, the J gene TRBJ2-1, with D tentatively TRBD2 (6 bases). Deletions cut 5 bases from V and 8 bases from J, with 28 bases between. The CDR3 has 18 amino acids. The germline V gene encodes CDR1 MGHRA and CDR2 YSYEKL. The CDR3 nucleotides read TGCGCCAGCAGCACACCGGGACTTCAGCGGCCTGGAATCGATGAGCAGTTCTTC. This translates into CASSTPGLQRPGIDEQFF.

This chain connects TRBV2 to TRBJ1-1; D is unresolved. Germline-derived CDR1 and CDR2 are SNHLY and FYNNEI. Trimming cost V 5 bases and J 5 bases, with 18 bases left between them. The CDR3 loop spans 15 amino acids. CDR3 sequence reads: CASSLTAGPGTEAFF. CDR3 nucleotide sequence: TGTGCCAGCAGTCTAACGGCCGGCCCCGGGACTGAAGCTTTCTTT. Looking up the rest from reference TRBV2 and TRBJ1-1 gives the full variable domain: EPEVTQTPSHQVTQMGQEVILRCVPISNHLYFYWYRQILGQKVEFLVSFYNNEISEKSEIFDDQFSVERPDGSNFTLKIRSTKLEDSAMYFCASSLTAGPGTEAFFGQGTRLTVV.

V usage is TRBV7-2 and J usage is TRBJ1-2; TRBD1 is a possible D gene (6 bases). Per the germline V gene, CDR1 is SGHTA and CDR2 is FQGNSA. This CDR3 spans 14 amino acids. V lost 11 bases and J lost 0, with 16 bases in between. The DNA of the CDR3 is TGTGCCGGGACAAGGGTCTCAGCTAACTATGGCTACACCTTC. It codes for CAGTRVSANYGYTF. The variable domain in full, with the rest retrieved from reference TRBV7-2 and TRBJ1-2, is GAGVSQSPSNKVTEKGKDVELRCDPISGHTALYWYRQSLGQGLEFLIYFQGNSAPDKSGLPSDRFSAERTGGSVSTLTIQRTQQEDSAVYLCAGTRVSANYGYTFGSGTRLTVV.

This chain links TRBV5-6 with TRBJ2-2; 10 bases map to TRBD2. Losses at the gene ends were 3 bases for V and 1 base for J; bases not matched to a gene: 6. The CDR3 is 17 residues long. From germline, CDR1 is SGHDT and CDR2 YYEEEE. The CDR3 bases are TGTGCCAGCAGCTCATCGAGACTAGCGGGGAACACCGGGGAGCTGTTTTTT. Its translation is CASSSSRLAGNTGELFF.

This chain joins TRBV7-9 and TRBJ1-6; D unclear. Deletions cut 7 bases from V and 8 bases from J, with 9 bases between. Per germline, CDR1 SEHNR and CDR2 FQNEAQ (reference sequence). CDR3 length: 12 residues. For the CDR3, the DNA is TGTGCCAGCACCCAGCCGGATTCACCCCTCCACTTT. This translates into CASTQPDSPLHF.

V and J are TRBV6-5 and TRBJ2-1; D may be TRBD1 or TRBD2 (6 bases each). Germline lookup yields CDR1 MNHEY and CDR2 SVGAGI. This CDR3 comprises 15 residues. The V end lost 6 bases, the J end lost 5 bases, and 17 bases lay between the germline ends. In DNA, the CDR3 is TGTGCCAGCAGGACGTCACCGGGGGCAAACAATGAGCAGTTCTTC. It specifies CASRTSPGANNEQFF.

The chain is built from TRBV29-1 and TRBJ2-3; possible D gene TRBD1, 6 bases. V lost 4 bases, J lost 3 bases, and 26 bases lay in between. Germline CDR1 reads SQVTM; CDR2 reads ANQGSEA. This CDR3 region has 18 residues. The CDR3 region is CSVGTARASWIVTDTQYF. The CDR3 DNA sequence: TGCAGCGTTGGGACAGCCCGGGCTAGCTGGATCGTGACAGATACGCAGTATTTT.

The rearrangement links TRBV28 to TRBJ2-1; D gene ambiguous. The CDR3 covers 14 residues. Germline lookup yields CDR1 MDHEN and CDR2 SYDVKM. V was pared by 2 bases and J by 5 bases, with 10 bases between. The CDR3 region is CASSLELLDNEQFF. The DNA for the CDR3 is TGTGCCAGCAGTTTAGAGCTTCTGGACAATGAGCAGTTCTTC.

The chain joins TRBV7-6 to TRBJ2-1; 12 positions match TRBD2. Trimming took 2 bases from V and 3 from J; bases not matched to a gene: 14. Per germline, CDR1 SGHVS and CDR2 FNYEAQ. The CDR3 totals 20 residues. DNA of the CDR3: TGTGCCAGCAGCTTAAGGCCTAGCGGGAGGGCCAGGTTGAGCTACAATGAGCAGTTCTTC. This sequence encodes CASSLRPSGRARLSYNEQFF.

This rearrangement joins TRBV4-1 to TRBJ2-2; 8 bases fit TRBD1. Trimming took 1 base from V and 6 from J; bases not matched to a gene: 7. Germline V gene sequence: CDR1 MGHRA, CDR2 YSYEKL. CDR3 length: 16 residues. This CDR3 is CASSQGGGQGAGELFF. For the CDR3, the DNA is TGCGCCAGCAGCCAAGGAGGAGGACAGGGAGCCGGGGAGCTGTTTTTT.

The CDR3 coding sequence is TGTGCCACCAGCAGAGATTTTTACGGGGCCAACGTCCTGACTTTC. This codes for CATSRDFYGANVLTF. The chain recombines TRBV15 with TRBJ2-6, with D uncertain. The CDR3 is 15 amino acids. V was shortened by 0 bases and J by 4 bases, with 7 bases between the two germline ends. The germline gives CDR1 LNHNV, CDR2 YYDKDF (reference sequence).

This rearrangement joins TRBV5-1 to TRBJ2-7; weak D call: TRBD2 (5 bases). The CDR3 runs 15 residues. The V gene's germline CDR1 is SGHRS and CDR2 YFSETQ. The V end was cut by 1 base, the J end by 0 bases, with 11 bases between. CDR3 protein: CASSLPAGSSYEQYF. The CDR3 region has the DNA TGCGCCAGCAGCTTGCCCGCGGGTAGCTCCTACGAGCAGTACTTC.

The sample holds one count of this clone. The chain has TRBV5-1 and TRBJ1-6, with D unclear. The CDR3 has 14 residues. Trimming cost V 2 bases and J 10 bases, with 13 bases left between them. CDR1 and CDR2 from the germline V gene are SGHRS and YFSETQ. CDR3 DNA: TGCGCCAGCAGCTTCGGCGGGAATCGGTCACCCCTCCACTTT. This translates into CASSFGGNRSPLHF. Variable domain in full (rest from reference TRBV5-1 and TRBJ1-6): KAGVTQTPRYLIKTRGQQVTLSCSPISGHRSVSWYQQTPGQGLQFLFEYFSETQRNKGNFPGRFSGRQFSNSRSEMNVSTLELGDSALYLCASSFGGNRSPLHFGNGTRLTVT.